This T cell receptor (beta chain) was sequenced for a study of blood T cell repertoires in COVID-19. The wider study: Samples taken during acute and convalescent COVID-19 were collected in the United States, Italy and Spain. T cells, B-cell-depleted T cells, or PBMCs provided the cDNA or gDNA that served as material.

CDR1 SGHRS and CDR2 YFSETQ come from the germline V gene. Trimming shortened V by 3 bases and J by 10 bases, and 14 bases separated the two germline ends. The CDR3 sequence is 14 residues long. In the original processing: Reference gene primer amplification in the assay estimated nucleated cell counts. Sequencing used immunoSEQ multiplex PCR; TCRdb keeps in-frame clones, though not all of them. That table gives V, J and clone size, and the DNA gave D and trimming. Of under 200,000 clones in the sample, about 88% are singletons; the top ten hold approximately 5%. Sequencing was done on a sample of peripheral blood. J is TRBJ1-6 and V is TRBV5-1; D is uncertain. The sequence was obtained from a woman older than 75 with acute or convalescent COVID-19. The CDR3: CASSSKDSGSPLHF. In nucleotides, the CDR3 is TGCGCCAGCAGCTCGAAGGACTCGGGATCACCCCTCCACTTT.